This T cell receptor beta chain was sequenced for a study of CD8 T cells in ankylosing spondylitis. Study results and caveats: One TCR beta motif, made up of several highly homologous variants, appeared characteristic of ankylosing spondylitis blood.

Germline V lookup: CDR1 SGHTA, CDR2 FQGTGA. Trimming stripped 2 bases from V and 3 bases from J, with 10 bases between. The CDR3 has 15 amino acids. A word on this clonotype: Its specificity is unknown.

Making the TCR beta libraries involved quantitative 5'-RACE with molecular barcodes. TCRdb re-derived calls from the 5' RACE reads in MiXCR, one entry per CDR3 protein. The data hold around 250,000 distinct CDR3 sequences, with 32% observed a single time. The V and J genes are TRBV7-3 and TRBJ2-2; D remains unclear. Sequencing was done on a sample of blood, either unsorted or a sorted T cell fraction (not recorded which). The receptor was derived from a male donor with ankylosing spondylitis or in good health (not recorded which). The CDR3 region is CASSLFMGYTGELFF. The DNA for the CDR3 is TGTGCCAGCAGCTTATTTATGGGTTACACCGGGGAGCTGTTTTTT.